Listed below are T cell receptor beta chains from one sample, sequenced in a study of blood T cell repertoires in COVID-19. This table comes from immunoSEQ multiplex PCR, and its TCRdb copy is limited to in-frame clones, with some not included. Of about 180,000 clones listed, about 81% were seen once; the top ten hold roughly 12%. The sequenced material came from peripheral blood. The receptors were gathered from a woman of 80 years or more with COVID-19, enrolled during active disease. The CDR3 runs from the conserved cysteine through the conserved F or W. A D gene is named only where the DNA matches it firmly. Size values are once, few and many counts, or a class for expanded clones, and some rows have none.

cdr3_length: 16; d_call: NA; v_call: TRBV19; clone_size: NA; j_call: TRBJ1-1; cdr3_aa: CASSIGNRFGATEAFF; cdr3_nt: TGTGCCAGTAGTATAGGAAATCGGTTTGGGGCAACTGAAGCTTTCTTT
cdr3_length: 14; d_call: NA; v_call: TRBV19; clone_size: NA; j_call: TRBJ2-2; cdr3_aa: CASSPSHQAGELFF; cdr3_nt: TGTGCCAGTAGCCCCTCCCATCAGGCGGGGGAGCTGTTTTTT
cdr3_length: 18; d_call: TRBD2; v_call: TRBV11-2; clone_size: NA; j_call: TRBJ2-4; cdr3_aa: CASSHGLAGGFLKNIQYF; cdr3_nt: TGTGCCAGCAGCCACGGACTAGCGGGAGGTTTCCTCAAAAACATTCAGTACTTC
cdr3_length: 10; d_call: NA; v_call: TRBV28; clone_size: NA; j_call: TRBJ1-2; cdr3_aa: CASSFMGYTF; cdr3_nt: TGTGCCAGCAGTTTTATGGGCTACACCTTC
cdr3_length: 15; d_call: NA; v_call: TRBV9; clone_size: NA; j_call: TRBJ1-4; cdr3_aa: CASSPRHSTNEKLFF; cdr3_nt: TGTGCCAGCAGCCCCCGTCACTCAACTAATGAAAAACTGTTTTTT
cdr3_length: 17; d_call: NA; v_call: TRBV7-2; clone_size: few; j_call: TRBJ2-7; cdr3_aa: CASSSAPWGRFGYEQYF; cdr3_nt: TGTGCCAGCAGCTCTGCCCCATGGGGCAGGTTTGGCTACGAGCAGTACTTC
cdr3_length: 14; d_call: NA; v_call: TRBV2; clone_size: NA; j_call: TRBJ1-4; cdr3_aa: CASILGGSYEKLFF; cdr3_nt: TGTGCCAGCATCCTTGGAGGTTCTTATGAAAAACTGTTTTTT
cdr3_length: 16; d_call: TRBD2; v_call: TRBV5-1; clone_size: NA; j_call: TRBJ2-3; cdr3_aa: CASSLEASGSTDTQYF; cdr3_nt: TGCGCCAGCAGCTTGGAGGCTAGCGGGAGCACAGATACGCAGTATTTT
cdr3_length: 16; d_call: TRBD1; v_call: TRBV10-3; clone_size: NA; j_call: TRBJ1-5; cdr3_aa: CATRGQGARSNQPQHF; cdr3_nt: TGTGCCACCAGGGGCCAGGGGGCGCGTAGCAATCAGCCCCAGCATTTT
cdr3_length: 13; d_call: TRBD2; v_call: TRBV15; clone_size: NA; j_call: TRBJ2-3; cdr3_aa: CATRLAGGSTQYF; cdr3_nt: TGTGCCACGAGACTAGCGGGGGGAAGTACGCAGTATTTT
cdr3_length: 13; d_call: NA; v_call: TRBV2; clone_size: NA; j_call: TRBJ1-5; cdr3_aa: CASSLDSNQPQHF; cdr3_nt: TGTGCCAGCAGTTTGGACAGTAATCAGCCCCAGCATTTT
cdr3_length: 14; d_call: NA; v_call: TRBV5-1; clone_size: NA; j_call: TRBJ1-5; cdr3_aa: CASSPQGSNQPQHF; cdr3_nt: TGCGCCAGCAGCCCGCAGGGGAGCAATCAGCCCCAGCATTTT
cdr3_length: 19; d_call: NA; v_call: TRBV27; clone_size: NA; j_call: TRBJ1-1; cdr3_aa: CASSPEAPGYGLVNTEAFF; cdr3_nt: TGTGCCAGCAGTCCAGAAGCCCCAGGGTATGGGCTAGTGAACACTGAAGCTTTCTTT
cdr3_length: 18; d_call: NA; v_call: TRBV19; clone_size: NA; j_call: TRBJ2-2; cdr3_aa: CASSVGLYPSRNTGELFF; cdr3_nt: TGTGCCAGTAGTGTCGGACTATACCCCTCCAGGAACACCGGGGAGCTGTTTTTT
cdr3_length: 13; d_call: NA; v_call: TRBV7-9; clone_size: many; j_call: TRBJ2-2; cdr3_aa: CASSSGQPAALFF; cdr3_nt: TGTGCCAGCAGCTCCGGACAGCCCGCGGCGCTGTTTTTT
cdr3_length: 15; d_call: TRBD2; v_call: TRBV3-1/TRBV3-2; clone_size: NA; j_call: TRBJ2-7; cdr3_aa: CASSLTSGGAREQYF; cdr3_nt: TGTGCCAGCAGCCTAACTAGCGGGGGGGCGCGGGAGCAGTACTTC
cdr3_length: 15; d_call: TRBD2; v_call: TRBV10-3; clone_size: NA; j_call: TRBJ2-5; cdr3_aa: CAISGTSGTQETQYF; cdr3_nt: TGTGCCATCAGTGGGACTAGCGGAACTCAGGAGACCCAGTACTTC
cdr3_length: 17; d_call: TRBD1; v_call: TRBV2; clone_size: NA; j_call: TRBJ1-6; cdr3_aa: CASRDRVRSSYNSPLHF; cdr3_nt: TGTGCCAGCAGAGACAGGGTACGGAGCTCCTATAATTCACCCCTCCACTTT
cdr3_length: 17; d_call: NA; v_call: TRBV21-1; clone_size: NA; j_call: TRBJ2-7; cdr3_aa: CASSKEFASGRAHEQYF; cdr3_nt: TGTGCCAGCAGCAAAGAATTCGCTTCGGGGAGGGCCCACGAGCAGTACTTC
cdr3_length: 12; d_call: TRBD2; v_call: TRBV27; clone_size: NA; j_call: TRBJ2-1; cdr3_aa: CASSLGGSRQFF; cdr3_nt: TGTGCCAGCAGTTTAGGCGGGAGCCGTCAGTTCTTC